A single sample gave rise to the 10 T cell receptor beta chains below, sequenced in a study of OX40 agonist ivuxolimab in advanced cancers. The data were produced by immunoSEQ multiplex PCR, yet TCRdb's version contains in-frame clones alone and is incomplete. Of about 63,000 clones in the sample, about 91% are singletons; the top ten hold around 11%. Specimen: CD4+ or CD8+ T cells sorted from blood, collected in a trial of the OX40 agonist ivuxolimab. The receptors derive from an adult with an advanced solid tumor such as melanoma, head and neck, liver or kidney cancer.

The V call is TRBV19, the J call TRBJ1-5, with D possibly TRBD1 on 5 matching bases. V lost 3 bases, J lost 5 bases, and 11 bases lay in between. The CDR3 is made up of 14 amino acids. Germline assignment: CDR1 LNHDA and CDR2 SQIVND (reference sequence). The CDR3 spells CASSIEGIDQPQHF. DNA for the CDR3: TGTGCCAGTAGTATTGAGGGGATCGATCAGCCCCAGCATTTT.

The chain couples TRBV25-1 to TRBJ2-1, with D unclear. The CDR3 covers 13 residues. Trimming removed 2 bases at V and 7 bases at J, with 9 bases between. The germline V gene encodes CDR1 MGHDK and CDR2 SYGVNS. The CDR3 is CASSELYRNEQFF. CDR3 nucleotide sequence: TGTGCCAGCAGTGAACTTTACCGTAATGAGCAGTTCTTC.

J is TRBJ2-7 and V is TRBV2, with D maybe TRBD2 (5 bases). Per germline, CDR1 SNHLY and CDR2 FYNNEI. The germline V and J ends were trimmed by 1 base and 1 base, with 14 bases remaining between them. The CDR3 sequence is 16 residues long. DNA for the CDR3: TGTGCCAGCAGTGAAGTTGAGGGAATGCCATCCTACGAGCAGTACTTC. Its translation: CASSEVEGMPSYEQYF.

V is TRBV11-3 and J is TRBJ2-1; TRBD2 matches at 10 bases. Germline loops: CDR1 SGHNT, CDR2 YENEEA. The CDR3 is 18 residues long. Trimming at V came to 0 bases and at J to 7 bases, leaving 12 bases not matched to a gene. As DNA, the CDR3 is TGTGCCAGCAGCTTAGATAAGGTGCTAGCGGGAGAGGTAAATGAGCAGTTCTTC. Translated, it gives CASSLDKVLAGEVNEQFF.

The rearrangement links TRBV5-4 to TRBJ1-4; 8 positions match TRBD1. Germline assignment: CDR1 SGHNT and CDR2 YYREEE (reference sequence). V gave up 4 bases and J gave up 6 bases; unmatched junction bases: 8. The CDR3 extends over 15 amino acids. This chain's CDR3 is CASSHIDRGDEKLFF. The CDR3 bases are TGTGCCAGCAGCCATATTGACAGGGGTGATGAAAAACTGTTTTTT.

The J gene is TRBJ2-7, the V gene TRBV11-3; tentatively, D is TRBD1 or TRBD2 (5 bases each). The V and J ends lost 5 bases and 4 bases respectively, with 18 bases between them. There are 15 residues in the CDR3. Per germline, CDR1 SGHNT and CDR2 YENEEA. The CDR3 DNA reads as TGTGCCAGCAGCGCCGGGGAAGGGGTTGATTACGAGCAGTACTTC. This gives the protein CASSAGEGVDYEQYF.

The count of this clone is one. V usage is TRBV27 and J usage is TRBJ2-3; the match to TRBD2 covers 9 bases. The ends lost 9 bases at V and 1 base at J; junction bases unmatched: 8. CDR3 length: 15 amino acids. Germline lookup yields CDR1 MNHEY and CDR2 SMNVEV (reference sequence). The CDR3 spells CASCDSGGGTDTQYF. CDR3 sequence (DNA): TGTGCCAGTTGTGATAGCGGGGGCGGCACAGATACGCAGTATTTT.

Only a few counts were recorded for this clone. The CDR3 DNA reads TGTGCCAGCAAAGTGACAGAGAACACTGAAGCTTTCTTT. It translates to CASKVTENTEAFF. V is TRBV6-6 and J is TRBJ1-1, with D maybe TRBD1 (5 bases). Trimming shortened V by 7 bases and J by 1 base, and 10 bases separated the two germline ends. Germline V lookup: CDR1 MNHNY, CDR2 SVGAGI (reference sequence). This CDR3 contains 13 residues.

This clone was counted a single time. This chain links TRBV19 with TRBJ2-3, with 9 bases identical to TRBD2. Looked up from germline, CDR1 is LNHDA and CDR2 is SQIVND (reference sequence). V shed 5 bases, J shed 3 bases, and the junction held 9 bases outside the gene matches. The CDR3 extends over 16 amino acids. CDR3 DNA sequence: TGTGCCAGTAGTTCCCCCTTTAGCGGGGGTACAGATACGCAGTATTTT. Translated: CASSSPFSGGTDTQYF.

A single count supports this clone. This chain links TRBV2 with TRBJ2-7, with 10 bases identical to TRBD2. The CDR3 sequence is 15 residues long. Germline CDR1 reads SNHLY; CDR2 reads FYNNEI. V dropped 2 bases and J dropped 4; count of bases not matched to a gene: 5. Here the CDR3 DNA reads TGTGCCAGCAGTGAACAGGCGGGACTAGCGTACGAGCAGTACTTC. Its protein product is CASSEQAGLAYEQYF.